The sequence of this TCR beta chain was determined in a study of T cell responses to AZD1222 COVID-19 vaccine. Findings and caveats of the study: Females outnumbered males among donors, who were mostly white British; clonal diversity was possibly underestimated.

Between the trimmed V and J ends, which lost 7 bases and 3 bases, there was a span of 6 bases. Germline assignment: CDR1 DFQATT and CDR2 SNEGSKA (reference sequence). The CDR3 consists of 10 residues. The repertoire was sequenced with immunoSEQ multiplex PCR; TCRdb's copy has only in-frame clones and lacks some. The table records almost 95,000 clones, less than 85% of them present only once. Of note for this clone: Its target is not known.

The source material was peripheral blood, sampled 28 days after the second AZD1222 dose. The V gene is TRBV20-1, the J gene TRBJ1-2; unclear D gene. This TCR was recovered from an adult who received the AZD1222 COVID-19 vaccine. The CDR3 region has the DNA TGCAGTGGGACGGACTATGGCTACACCTTC. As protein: CSGTDYGYTF.